Sequencing of this T cell receptor (beta chain) was carried out in a study of identical twins. A few counts support this clonotype. Each CDR3 protein is one row after TCRdb ran MiXCR on the 5' RACE reads. This table has around 680,000 distinct CDR3 sequences, about 9.4% appearing once. The CDR3 has 12 residues. The ends lost 2 bases at V and 6 bases at J; junction bases unmatched: 1. CDR1 and CDR2 from the germline V gene are DFQATT and SNEGSKA (reference sequence). This same sample was also part of a study on yellow fever vaccine responses in identical twins.

Input material: PBMCs. The sequence was obtained from a woman aged 18 to 35 in good health. The rearrangement links TRBV20-1 to TRBJ1-2; 9 positions agree with TRBD1. Written as DNA, the CDR3 is TGCAGTGCTAGACGGGACAGGGATGGCTACACCTTC. It translates to CSARRDRDGYTF.